This record looks at one T cell receptor beta chain sequence and its context. Its cognate antigen is unknown. This CDR3 has 14 residues. Every individual CD8+ T cell subset underwent sorting in triplicate at 330,000 or so cells apiece. UMI labels and 5' RACE were used to prepare the TRB cDNA libraries. TCRdb reprocessed the 5' RACE reads; each CDR3 protein has one entry and no DNA is given. The sample totals some 150,000 distinct CDR3 sequences. These data belong to a study of CXCR3-negative and CXCR3-positive naive CD8 T cells. Study-wide points: More hydrophobic TRB CDR3s were found in CXCR3-positive naive cells than in CXCR3-negative naive cells. Memory CD8+ cells showed much lower diversity, while both naive subsets were comparably high. Across naive subsets, surface CD5 expression was comparable, and TCR strength was inferred from properties of the TRB CDR3.

The chain recombines TRBV12-3 or TRBV12-4 with TRBJ1-3; TCRdb names TRBD1, which stays unverified in the absence of DNA. Sequencing was performed on naive CXCR3+ CD8+ T cells from blood. The subset was: CD45RO-CCR7+CD27+CD95- naive CD8+ T cells expressing CXCR3 (TNR3+). The receptor comes from a human donor in good health. Some clones in this sample may be carry-over from other donors' samples. The CDR3 spells CASSSRTGGNTIYF.